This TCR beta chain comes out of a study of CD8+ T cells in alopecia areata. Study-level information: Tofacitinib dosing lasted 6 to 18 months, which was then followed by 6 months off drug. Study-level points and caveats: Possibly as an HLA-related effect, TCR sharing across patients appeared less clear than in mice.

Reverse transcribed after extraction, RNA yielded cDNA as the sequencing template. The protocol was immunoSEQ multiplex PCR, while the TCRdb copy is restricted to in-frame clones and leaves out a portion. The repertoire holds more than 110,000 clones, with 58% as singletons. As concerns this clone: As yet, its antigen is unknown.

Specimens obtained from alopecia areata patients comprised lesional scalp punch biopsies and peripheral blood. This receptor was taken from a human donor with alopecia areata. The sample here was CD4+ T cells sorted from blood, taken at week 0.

The CDR3 protein is CASSLRGGGNTEAFF. The CDR3 DNA reads as TGCGCCAGCAGCCTTCGAGGGGGAGGGAACACTGAAGCTTTCTTT. The chain couples TRBV4-3 to TRBJ1-1; D is perhaps TRBD1 (6 bases). The CDR3 is 15 amino acids. V lost 4 bases, J lost 1 base, and 13 bases lay in between. CDR1 and CDR2 from the germline V gene are LGHNA and YSLEER.